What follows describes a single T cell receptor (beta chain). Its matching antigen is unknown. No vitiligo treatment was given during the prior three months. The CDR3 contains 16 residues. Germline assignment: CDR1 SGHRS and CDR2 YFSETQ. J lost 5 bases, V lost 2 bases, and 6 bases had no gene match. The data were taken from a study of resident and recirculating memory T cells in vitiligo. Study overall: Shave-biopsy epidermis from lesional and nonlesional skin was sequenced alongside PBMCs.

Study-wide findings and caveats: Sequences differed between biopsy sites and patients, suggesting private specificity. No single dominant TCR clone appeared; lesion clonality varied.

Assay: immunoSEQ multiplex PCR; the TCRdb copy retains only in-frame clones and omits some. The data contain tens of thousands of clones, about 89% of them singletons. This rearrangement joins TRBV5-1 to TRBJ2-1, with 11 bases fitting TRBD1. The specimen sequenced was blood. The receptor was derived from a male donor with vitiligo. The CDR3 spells CASSFNPGQGDNEQFF. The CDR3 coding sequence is TGCGCCAGCAGCTTTAATCCGGGACAGGGGGACAATGAGCAGTTCTTC.